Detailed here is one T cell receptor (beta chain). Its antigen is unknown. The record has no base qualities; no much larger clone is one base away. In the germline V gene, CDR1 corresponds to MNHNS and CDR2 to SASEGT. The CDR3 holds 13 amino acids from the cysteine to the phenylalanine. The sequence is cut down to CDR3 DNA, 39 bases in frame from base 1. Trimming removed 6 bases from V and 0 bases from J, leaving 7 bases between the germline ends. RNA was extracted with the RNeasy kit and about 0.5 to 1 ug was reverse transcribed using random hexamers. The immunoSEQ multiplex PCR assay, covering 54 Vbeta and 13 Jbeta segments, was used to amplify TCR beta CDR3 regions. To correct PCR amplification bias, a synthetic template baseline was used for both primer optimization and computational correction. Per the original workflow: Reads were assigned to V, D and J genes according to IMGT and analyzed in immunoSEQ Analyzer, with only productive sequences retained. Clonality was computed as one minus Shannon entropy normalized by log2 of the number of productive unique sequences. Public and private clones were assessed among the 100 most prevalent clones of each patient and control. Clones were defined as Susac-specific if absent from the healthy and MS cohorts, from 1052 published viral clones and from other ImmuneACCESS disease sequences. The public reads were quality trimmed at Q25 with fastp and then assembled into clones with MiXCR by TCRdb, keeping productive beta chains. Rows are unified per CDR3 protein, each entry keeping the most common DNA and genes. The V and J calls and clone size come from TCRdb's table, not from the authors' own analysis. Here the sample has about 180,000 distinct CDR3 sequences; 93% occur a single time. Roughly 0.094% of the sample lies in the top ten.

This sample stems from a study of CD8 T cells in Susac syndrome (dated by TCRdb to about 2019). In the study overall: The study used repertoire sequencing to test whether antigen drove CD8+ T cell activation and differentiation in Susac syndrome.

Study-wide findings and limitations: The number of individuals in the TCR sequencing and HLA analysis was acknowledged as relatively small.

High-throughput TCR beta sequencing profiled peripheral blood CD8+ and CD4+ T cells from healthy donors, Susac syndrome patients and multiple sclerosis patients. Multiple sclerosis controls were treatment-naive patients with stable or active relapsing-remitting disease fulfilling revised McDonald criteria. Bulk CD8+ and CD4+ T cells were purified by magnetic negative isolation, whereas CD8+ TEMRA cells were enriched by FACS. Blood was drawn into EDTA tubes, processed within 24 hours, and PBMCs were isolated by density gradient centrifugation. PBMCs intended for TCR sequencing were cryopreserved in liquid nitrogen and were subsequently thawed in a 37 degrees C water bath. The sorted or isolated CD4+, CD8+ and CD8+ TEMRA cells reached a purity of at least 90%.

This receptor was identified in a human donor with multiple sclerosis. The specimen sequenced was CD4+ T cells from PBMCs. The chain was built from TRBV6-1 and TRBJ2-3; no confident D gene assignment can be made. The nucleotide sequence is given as TGTGCCAGCAGGGTGTTCAGCACAGATACGCAGTATTTT. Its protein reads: CASRVFSTDTQYF.